The subject of this entry is one T cell receptor beta chain. Its antigen is currently unknown. Data came from immunoSEQ multiplex PCR; TCRdb stores just in-frame clones and leaves some out. The data contain 55,000 to 80,000 clones, about 86% of them seen just once; the ten biggest clones take up about 2.4%. CDR3 length equals 13 residues. The germline gives CDR1 SGHTS, CDR2 YDEGEE. The ends were cut back, 5 bases at V and 0 bases at J, with 8 bases in the middle. This sample stems from a study of OX40 agonist ivuxolimab in advanced cancers. Whole-study context: Prior therapy, whether anti-PD-1, anti-PD-L1 or anti-CTLA-4, was allowed, and roughly 40% had some. Findings and caveats of the study: Among expanded peripheral T cells, antigen specificity went undetermined. Partly responding patients at 0.1-3.0 mg/kg showed some of the smallest clonal expansion.

The origin of this receptor is an adult with an advanced solid tumor such as melanoma, head and neck, liver or kidney cancer. The chain employs TRBV5-8 and TRBJ1-1; D unclear. Source: CD4+ or CD8+ T cells sorted from blood, taken in a trial of the OX40 agonist ivuxolimab. This CDR3 reads CASRVSVNTEAFF. The CDR3 DNA follows: TGTGCCAGCAGAGTCTCTGTGAACACTGAAGCTTTCTTT.